This T cell receptor (beta chain) was identified in a study of T cells in Graves' hyperthyroidism and ophthalmopathy. Researchers barred patients who had uncontrolled infection, other autoimmune disease, pregnancy or lactation. Germline V gene sequence: CDR1 LGHDT, CDR2 YNNKEL (reference sequence). The CDR3 runs 15 residues. Findings and limits, study-wide: Ophthalmopathy was predicted by the model a median of around 5.9 months ahead of onset. Among clonotypes expanded in thyroid above 0.001, most were also found in blood.

TCR beta CDR3 sequences were amplified from RNA transcripts. A first-round RT-PCR of the TCR CDR3 used the HTBI primer set. TCRdb reprocessed the multiplex PCR reads via MiXCR and lists one record per CDR3 protein. The sample has about 460,000 distinct CDR3 sequences, less than 25% seen once; the top ten hold around 50%. This clonotype was seen only once. Its antigen is undetermined. At one end the junction does not follow the germline gene, possibly because of a read error. This chain joins TRBV3-1 and TRBJ1-5, with D unresolved. The sample consisted of blood. This sequence originates from a woman in her 70s with Graves' ophthalmopathy. The CDR3 protein is CANSQDLAGGQPQHF. The CDR3 region has the DNA TGTGCCAACAGCCAAGATCTGGCAGGCGGTCAGCCCCAGCATTTT.